One sample yielded the 4 T cell receptor beta chains listed below, sequenced in a study of blood T cells in healthy people across ages. Combining a sample-barcoded 5' primer with a J-beta primer mix, a second PCR ran for 7 to 11 cycles. TCRdb fed the 5' RACE reads into MiXCR, producing one record per CDR3 protein. The table includes around 1,000,000 distinct CDR3 sequences, roughly 24% detected once. The same data also went into a second study, on T cells of mothers and their children.

Sequenced input: blood. The receptors originated from a girl aged 2 to 9 in good health.

This chain links TRBV7-9 with TRBJ1-2; D call uncertain. The CDR3 loop spans 12 amino acids. The germline V gene encodes CDR1 SEHNR and CDR2 FQNEAQ (reference sequence). V was cut by 4 bases and J by 5 bases, with 8 bases left in between. The CDR3 reads CASSWETYGYTF. The DNA of the CDR3 is TGTGCCAGCAGCTGGGAGACTTATGGCTACACCTTC.

The chain uses TRBV9 and TRBJ2-3, with D possibly being TRBD1 (6 bases). This CDR3 has 15 amino acids. V dropped 5 bases and J dropped 1 base, with 14 bases sitting between them. The germline CDR1 and CDR2 sequences are SGDLS and YYNGEE. The CDR3 DNA reads as TGTGCCAGCAGTACCCTAGGGACACGCACAGATACGCAGTATTTT. Translated: CASSTLGTRTDTQYF.

This clonotype was found a few times. The chain combines TRBV20-1 with TRBJ1-2; 9 nucleotides agree with TRBD1. V shed 4 bases and J 6 bases; nucleotides not matched to a gene: 9. The CDR3 is made up of 14 amino acids. In germline, CDR1 is DFQATT, CDR2 SNEGSKA (reference sequence). CDR3 region: CSATEGQGRNGYTF. CDR3 coding DNA: TGCAGTGCTACCGAGGGACAGGGACGAAATGGCTACACCTTC.

This clonotype was picked up a small number of times. The rearrangement joins TRBV5-1 to TRBJ2-5; D is perhaps TRBD1 (5 bases). The J call is in doubt because the DNA end fits TRBJ2-7 better. Germline lookup yields CDR1 SGHRS and CDR2 YFSETQ. The CDR3 sequence is 13 residues long. CDR3 in DNA: TGCGCCAGCAGGCGGACACCCTCCTACGAGCAGTACTTC. It codes for CASRRTPSYEQYF.